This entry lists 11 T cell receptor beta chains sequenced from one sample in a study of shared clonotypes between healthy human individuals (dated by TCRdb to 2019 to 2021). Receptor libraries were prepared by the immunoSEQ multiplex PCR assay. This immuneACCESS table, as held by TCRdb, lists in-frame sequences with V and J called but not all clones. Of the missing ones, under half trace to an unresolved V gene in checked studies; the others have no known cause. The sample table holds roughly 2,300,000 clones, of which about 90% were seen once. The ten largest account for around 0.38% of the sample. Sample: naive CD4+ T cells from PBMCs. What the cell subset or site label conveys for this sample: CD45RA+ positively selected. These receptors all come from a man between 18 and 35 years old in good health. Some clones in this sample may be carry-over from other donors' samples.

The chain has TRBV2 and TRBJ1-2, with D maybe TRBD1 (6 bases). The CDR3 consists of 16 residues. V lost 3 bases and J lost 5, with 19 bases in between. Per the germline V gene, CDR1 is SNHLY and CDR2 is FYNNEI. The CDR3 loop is CASSDLWNRDRYGYTF. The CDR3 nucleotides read TGTGCCAGCAGTGACTTGTGGAACAGGGATCGTTATGGCTACACCTTC. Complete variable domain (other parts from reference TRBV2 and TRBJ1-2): EPEVTQTPSHQVTQMGQEVILRCVPISNHLYFYWYRQILGQKVEFLVSFYNNEISEKSEIFDDQFSVERPDGSNFTLKIRSTKLEDSAMYFCASSDLWNRDRYGYTFGSGTRLTVV.

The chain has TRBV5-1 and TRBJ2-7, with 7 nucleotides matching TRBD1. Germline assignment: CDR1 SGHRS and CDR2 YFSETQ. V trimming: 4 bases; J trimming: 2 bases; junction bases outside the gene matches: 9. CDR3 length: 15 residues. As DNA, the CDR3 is TGCGCCAGCAGCATTCGGACAGGAGGTCCCTACGAGCAGTACTTC. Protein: CASSIRTGGPYEQYF.

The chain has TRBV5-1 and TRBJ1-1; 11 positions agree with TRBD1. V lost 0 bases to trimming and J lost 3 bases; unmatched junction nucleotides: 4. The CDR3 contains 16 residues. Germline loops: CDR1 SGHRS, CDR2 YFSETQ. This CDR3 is CASSLEGTGGYTEAFF. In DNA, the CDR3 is TGCGCCAGCAGCTTGGAAGGGACAGGGGGTTACACTGAAGCTTTCTTT.

The CDR3 DNA follows: TGCGCCAGCAGCCCGGCCGGGACTAGCGGGCCGGGGGGGGAGACCCAGTACTTC. This gives the protein CASSPAGTSGPGGETQYF. The chain joins TRBV5-1 to TRBJ2-5, with 12 bases aligning to TRBD2. J lost 5 bases, V lost 4 bases, and 15 bases had no gene match. The CDR3 consists of 18 residues. From germline, CDR1 is SGHRS and CDR2 YFSETQ.

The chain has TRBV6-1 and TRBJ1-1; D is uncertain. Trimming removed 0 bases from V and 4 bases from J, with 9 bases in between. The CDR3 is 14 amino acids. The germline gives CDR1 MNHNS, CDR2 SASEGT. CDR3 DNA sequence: TGTGCCAGCAGTGAAGCGGGAGGGCCCACTGAAGCTTTCTTT. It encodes CASSEAGGPTEAFF.

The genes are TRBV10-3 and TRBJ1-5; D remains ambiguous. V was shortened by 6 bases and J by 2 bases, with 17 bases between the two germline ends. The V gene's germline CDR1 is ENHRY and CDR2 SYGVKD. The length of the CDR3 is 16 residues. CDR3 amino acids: CAIRTGNSSGNQPQHF. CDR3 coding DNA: TGTGCCATCAGAACCGGGAACTCCTCTGGCAATCAGCCCCAGCATTTT.

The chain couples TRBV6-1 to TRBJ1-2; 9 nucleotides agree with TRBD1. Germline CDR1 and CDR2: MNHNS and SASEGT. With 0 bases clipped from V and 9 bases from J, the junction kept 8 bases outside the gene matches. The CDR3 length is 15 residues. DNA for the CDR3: TGTGCCAGCAGTGAAGCGCTGGGACAGGGTAGAAGCTACACCTTC. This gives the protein CASSEALGQGRSYTF.

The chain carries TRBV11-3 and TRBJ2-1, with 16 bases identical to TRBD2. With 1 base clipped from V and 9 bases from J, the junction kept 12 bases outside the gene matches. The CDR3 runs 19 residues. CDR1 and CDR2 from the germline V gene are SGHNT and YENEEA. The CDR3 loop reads CASSLGAGTSGRASFEQFF. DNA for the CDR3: TGTGCCAGCAGCTTAGGAGCCGGGACTAGCGGGAGGGCCTCCTTTGAGCAGTTCTTC.

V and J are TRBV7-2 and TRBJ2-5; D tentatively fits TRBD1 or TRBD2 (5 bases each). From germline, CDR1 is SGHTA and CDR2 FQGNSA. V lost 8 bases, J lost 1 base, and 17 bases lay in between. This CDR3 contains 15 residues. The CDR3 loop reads CASRVVWGPQETQYF. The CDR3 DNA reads TGTGCCAGCCGGGTAGTTTGGGGACCCCAAGAGACCCAGTACTTC.

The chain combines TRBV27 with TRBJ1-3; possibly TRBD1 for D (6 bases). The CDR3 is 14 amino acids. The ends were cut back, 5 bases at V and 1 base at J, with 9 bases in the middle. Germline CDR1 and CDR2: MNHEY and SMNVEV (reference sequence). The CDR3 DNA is TGTGCCAGCAGTGACAGGCTATCTGGAAACACCATATATTTT. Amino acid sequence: CASSDRLSGNTIYF.

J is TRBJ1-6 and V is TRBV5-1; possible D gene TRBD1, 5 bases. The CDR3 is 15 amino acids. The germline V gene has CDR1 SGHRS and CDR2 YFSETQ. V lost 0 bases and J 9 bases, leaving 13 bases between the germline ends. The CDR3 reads CASSLEGRRGSPLHF. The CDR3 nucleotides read TGCGCCAGCAGCTTGGAGGGCCGTAGGGGTTCACCCCTCCACTTT. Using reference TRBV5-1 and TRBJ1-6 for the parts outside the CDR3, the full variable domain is KAGVTQTPRYLIKTRGQQVTLSCSPISGHRSVSWYQQTPGQGLQFLFEYFSETQRNKGNFPGRFSGRQFSNSRSEMNVSTLELGDSALYLCASSLEGRRGSPLHFGNGTRLTVT.